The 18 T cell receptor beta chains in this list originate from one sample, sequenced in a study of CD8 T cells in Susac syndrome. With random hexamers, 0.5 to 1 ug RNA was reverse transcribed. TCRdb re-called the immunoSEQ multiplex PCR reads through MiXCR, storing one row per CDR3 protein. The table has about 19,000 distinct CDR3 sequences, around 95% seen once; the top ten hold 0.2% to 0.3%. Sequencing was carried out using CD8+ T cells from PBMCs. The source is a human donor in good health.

CDR3 residues: CASTLTVASGRINEQFF. The CDR3 coding sequence is TGTGCCAGCACTTTGACTGTTGCTAGCGGGAGGATCAATGAGCAGTTCTTC. The chain links TRBV28 to TRBJ2-1; TRBD2 matches at 11 bases. The trim removed 7 bases at V and 6 bases at J, leaving 14 bases unmatched. The CDR3 totals 17 residues. Germline CDR1 is MDHEN and CDR2 is SYDVKM. The full variable domain, completed using reference TRBV28 and TRBJ2-1, is DVKVTQSSRYLVKRTGEKVFLECVQDMDHENMFWYRQDPGLGLRLIYFSYDVKMKEKGDIPEGYSVSREKKERFSLILESASTNQTSMYLCASTLTVASGRINEQFFGPGTRLTVL.

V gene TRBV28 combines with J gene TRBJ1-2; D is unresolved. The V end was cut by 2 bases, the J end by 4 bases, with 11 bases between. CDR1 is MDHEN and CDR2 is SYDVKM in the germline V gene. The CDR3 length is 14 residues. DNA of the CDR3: TGTGCCAGCAGTTTAAAATGGGTGGGCTATGGCTACACCTTC. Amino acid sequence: CASSLKWVGYGYTF.

CDR3 in amino acids: CATSRVRAPGDEQYV. The CDR3, as DNA: TGTGCCACCAGCAGAGTCCGGGCCCCAGGTGACGAGCAGTACGTC. This chain uses TRBV15 with TRBJ2-7; the D is unclear. The V end lost 1 base, the J end lost 5 bases, and 15 bases lay between the germline ends. Germline V gene data show CDR1 as LNHNV and CDR2 as YYDKDF (reference sequence). The CDR3 runs to 15 residues.

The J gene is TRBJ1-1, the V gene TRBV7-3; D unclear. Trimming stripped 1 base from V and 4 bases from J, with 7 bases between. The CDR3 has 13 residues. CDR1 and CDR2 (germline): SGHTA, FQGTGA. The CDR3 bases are TGTGCCAGCAGCTTAAGCGGTCCCACTGAAGCTTTCTTT. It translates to CASSLSGPTEAFF.

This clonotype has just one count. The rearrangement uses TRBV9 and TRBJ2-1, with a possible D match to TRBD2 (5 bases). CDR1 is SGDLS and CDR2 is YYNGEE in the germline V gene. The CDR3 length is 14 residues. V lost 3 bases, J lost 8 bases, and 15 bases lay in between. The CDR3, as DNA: TGTGCCAGCAGCGGAGGGAGAGGATACGATGAGCAGTTCTTC. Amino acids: CASSGGRGYDEQFF.

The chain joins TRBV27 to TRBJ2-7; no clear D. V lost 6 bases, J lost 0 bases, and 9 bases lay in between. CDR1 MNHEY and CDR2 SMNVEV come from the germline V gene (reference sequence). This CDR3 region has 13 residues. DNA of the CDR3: TGTGCCAGCAGAGAGGCCAGCTCCTACGAGCAGTACTTC. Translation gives CASREASSYEQYF.

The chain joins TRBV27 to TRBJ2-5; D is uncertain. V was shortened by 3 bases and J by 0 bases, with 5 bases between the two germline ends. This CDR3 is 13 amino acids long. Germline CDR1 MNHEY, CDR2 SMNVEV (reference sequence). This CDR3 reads CASSFVNQETQYF. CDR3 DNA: TGTGCCAGCAGTTTTGTCAACCAAGAGACCCAGTACTTC.

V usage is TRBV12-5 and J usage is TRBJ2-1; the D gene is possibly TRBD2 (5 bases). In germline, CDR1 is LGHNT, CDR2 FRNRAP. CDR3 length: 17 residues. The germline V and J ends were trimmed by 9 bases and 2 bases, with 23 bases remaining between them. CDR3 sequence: CASQRGSTVPTYNEQFF. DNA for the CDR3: TGTGCTAGCCAAAGAGGGTCGACCGTCCCAACCTACAATGAGCAGTTCTTC.

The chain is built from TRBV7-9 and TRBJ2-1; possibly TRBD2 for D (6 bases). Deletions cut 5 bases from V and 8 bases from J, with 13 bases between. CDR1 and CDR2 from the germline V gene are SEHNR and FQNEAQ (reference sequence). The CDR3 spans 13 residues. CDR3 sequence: CASSPKTRYEQFF. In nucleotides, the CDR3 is TGTGCCAGCAGCCCCAAGACTAGATATGAGCAGTTCTTC.

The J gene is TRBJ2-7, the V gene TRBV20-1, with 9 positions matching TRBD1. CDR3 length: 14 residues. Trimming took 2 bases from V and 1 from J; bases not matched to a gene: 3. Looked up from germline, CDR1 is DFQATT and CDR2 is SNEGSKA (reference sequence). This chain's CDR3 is CSARLTGGSYEQYF. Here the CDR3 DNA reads TGCAGTGCTAGACTGACAGGGGGGTCCTACGAGCAGTACTTC.

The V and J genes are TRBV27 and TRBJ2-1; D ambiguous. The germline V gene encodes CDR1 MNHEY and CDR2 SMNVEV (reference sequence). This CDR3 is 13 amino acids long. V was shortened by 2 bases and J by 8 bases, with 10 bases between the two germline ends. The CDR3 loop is CASSLETGYEQFF. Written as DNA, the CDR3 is TGTGCCAGCAGTTTAGAAACCGGCTATGAGCAGTTCTTC.

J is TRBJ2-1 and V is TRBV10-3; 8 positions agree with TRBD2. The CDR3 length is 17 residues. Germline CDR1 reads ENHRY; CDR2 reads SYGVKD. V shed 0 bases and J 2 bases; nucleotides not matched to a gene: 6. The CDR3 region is CAISESTLGLAYNEQFF. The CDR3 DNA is TGTGCCATCAGTGAGTCGACGTTGGGACTAGCCTACAATGAGCAGTTCTTC.

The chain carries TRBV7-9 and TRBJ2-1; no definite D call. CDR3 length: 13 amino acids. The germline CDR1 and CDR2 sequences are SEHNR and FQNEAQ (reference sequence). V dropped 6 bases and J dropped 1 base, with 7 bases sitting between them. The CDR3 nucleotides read TGTGCCAGCAGAATAGTGTCCTACAATGAGCAGTTCTTC. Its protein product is CASRIVSYNEQFF.

CDR3 sequence reads: CSVELPAMFTDTQYF. CDR3 sequence (DNA): TGCAGCGTTGAACTTCCAGCGATGTTCACAGATACGCAGTATTTT. The rearrangement links TRBV29-1 to TRBJ2-3; D remains unclear. The CDR3 extends over 15 amino acids. The V gene's germline CDR1 is SQVTM and CDR2 ANQGSEA. Trimming removed 2 bases at V and 2 bases at J, with 14 bases between.

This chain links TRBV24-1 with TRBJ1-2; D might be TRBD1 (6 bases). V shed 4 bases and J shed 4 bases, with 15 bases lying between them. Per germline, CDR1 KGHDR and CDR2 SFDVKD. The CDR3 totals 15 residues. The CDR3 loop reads CATSDNRQDGYGYTF. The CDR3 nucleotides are TGTGCCACCAGTGACAATAGACAGGACGGCTATGGCTACACCTTC.

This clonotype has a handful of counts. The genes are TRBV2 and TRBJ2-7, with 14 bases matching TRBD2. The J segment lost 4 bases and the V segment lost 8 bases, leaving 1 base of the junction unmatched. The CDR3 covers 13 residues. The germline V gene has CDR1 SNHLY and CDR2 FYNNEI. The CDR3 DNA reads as TGTGCCAGCGGGACTAGCGGGAGTTACGAGCAGTACTTC. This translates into CASGTSGSYEQYF.

DNA of the CDR3: TGTGCCAGCAGTGAAGCGCGTGGGGGGCAAGAGACCCAGTACTTC. The encoded protein is CASSEARGGQETQYF. The chain links TRBV2 to TRBJ2-5, with a tentative D call TRBD2 (6 bases). The CDR3 runs to 15 residues. Germline V gene sequence: CDR1 SNHLY, CDR2 FYNNEI. With 0 bases removed from V and 2 bases from J, the gap between germline ends came to 10 bases.

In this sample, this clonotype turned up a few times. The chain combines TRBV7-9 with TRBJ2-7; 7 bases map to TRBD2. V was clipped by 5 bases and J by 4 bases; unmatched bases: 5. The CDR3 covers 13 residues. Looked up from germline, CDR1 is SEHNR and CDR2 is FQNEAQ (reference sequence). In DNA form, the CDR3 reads TGTGCCAGCAGCCCAGCGGGAACGTACGAGCAGTACTTC. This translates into CASSPAGTYEQYF.